What follows are 17 T cell receptor beta chains derived from one specimen sequenced in a study of blood T cells in healthy people across ages. Primed by a sample-barcoded 5' primer and a J-beta primer mix, a second PCR proceeded for about 7 to 12 cycles. TCRdb re-analysed the 5' RACE reads in MiXCR, keeping a single row per CDR3 protein. In the table there are hundreds of thousands of distinct CDR3 sequences, 25% of which are singletons. These data are also associated with another study on T cells of mothers and their children.

Sequencing used blood. The receptors derive from a boy between 10 and 17 years old in good health.

The genes are TRBV4-2 and TRBJ1-1, with D possibly being TRBD1 (6 bases). From germline, CDR1 is LGHNA and CDR2 YNFKEQ. The V end lost 7 bases, the J end lost 6 bases, and 12 bases lay between the germline ends. The CDR3 consists of 12 residues. For the CDR3, the DNA is TGTGCCAGCACCCTAGGGGGTGCTGAAGCTTTCTTT. Residues: CASTLGGAEAFF.

This clonotype turned up a few times. The V and J genes are TRBV11-3 and TRBJ1-5; D perhaps matches TRBD1 (6 bases). The CDR3 sequence is 17 residues long. The V end lost 0 bases, the J end lost 1 base, and 13 bases lay between the germline ends. The V gene's germline CDR1 is SGHNT and CDR2 YENEEA. The CDR3 loop reads CASSLDRGGRSNQPQHF. The CDR3 DNA follows: TGTGCCAGCAGCTTAGATAGGGGGGGACGGAGCAATCAGCCCCAGCATTTT.

This clonotype was counted ten times or more. The chain recombines TRBV12-3 or TRBV12-4 with TRBJ2-1; no reliable D call. V lost 1 base, J lost 5 bases, and 6 bases lay in between. The CDR3 covers 13 residues. DNA of the CDR3: TGTGCCAGCAGTTTAGACAGTAACAATGAGCAGTTCTTC. Amino acid sequence: CASSLDSNNEQFF.

This clonotype was counted between two and nine times. The chain links TRBV20-1 to TRBJ2-1, with D uncertain. Germline V gene data show CDR1 as DFQATT and CDR2 as SNEGSKA (reference sequence). The CDR3 is 11 amino acids. Trimming took 3 bases from V and 6 from J, leaving 6 bases between them. The CDR3 sequence is CSARGFNEQFF. The CDR3 DNA sequence: TGCAGTGCTAGGGGTTTCAATGAGCAGTTCTTC.

This chain uses TRBV12-3 or TRBV12-4 with TRBJ2-5, with D perhaps being TRBD1 or TRBD2 (6 bases each). The tail of the sequence fits TRBJ2-1 better, so the J call may be wrong. The CDR3 has 14 amino acids. The CDR3 DNA reads as TGTGCCAGCAGCCGTAATAGCGGACAGAATGAGCAGTTCTTC. Its translation: CASSRNSGQNEQFF.

The table lists this clonotype with a few counts. At one of its ends the junction is not consistent with the germline gene, which may arise from a read error. The rearrangement links TRBV29-1 to TRBJ2-5; 7 positions match TRBD2. CDR1 and CDR2 from the germline V gene are SQVTM and ANQGSEA. The length of the CDR3 is 14 residues. Here the CDR3 DNA reads TGCAGCGTTGTTGGGGCTAGCGGACAAGGGACCCAGTACTTC. Its protein product is CSVVGASGQGTQYF. Supplemented by reference TRBV29-1 and TRBJ2-5, the full variable domain reads SAVISQKPSRDICQRGTSLTIQCQVDSQVTMMFWYRQQPGQSLTLIATANQGSEATYESGFVIDKFPISRPNLTFSTLTVSNMSPEDSSIYLCSVVGASGQGTQYFGPGTRLLVL.

CDR3 loop: CSASETEPYEQYF. CDR3 in DNA: TGCAGTGCTAGCGAGACAGAGCCCTACGAGCAGTACTTC. The chain links TRBV20-1 to TRBJ2-5, with D perhaps matching TRBD1 (5 bases). The J call may be wrong; the DNA end is better matched by TRBJ2-7. The CDR3 is 13 residues long. CDR1 is DFQATT and CDR2 is SNEGSKA in the germline V gene (reference sequence).

This clonotype occurred a few times. The gene calls are TRBV5-1 and TRBJ2-5, with D maybe TRBD1 (6 bases). Between the trimmed V and J ends, which lost 3 bases and 5 bases, there was a span of 14 bases. CDR3 length: 14 residues. The germline V gene encodes CDR1 SGHRS and CDR2 YFSETQ. The DNA for the CDR3 is TGCGCCAGCAGCTATACGCAGGGGCCGGAGACCCAGTACTTC. Residues: CASSYTQGPETQYF.

This clonotype appeared a few times. V gene TRBV3-1 combines with J gene TRBJ2-5; tentative D call: TRBD2 (5 bases). The end of the DNA fits TRBJ2-7 better, so the J call may be wrong. The germline V gene encodes CDR1 LGHDT and CDR2 YNNKEL (reference sequence). The CDR3 runs 14 residues. CDR3 coding DNA: TGTGCCAGCAGCCAAGATTTTCGAGGGAGCGAGCAGTACTTC. Its protein is CASSQDFRGSEQYF.

J is TRBJ1-4 and V is TRBV29-1; D perhaps matches TRBD1 (5 bases). The CDR3 totals 15 residues. Per the germline V gene, CDR1 is SQVTM and CDR2 is ANQGSEA. V lost 0 bases and J lost 8, with 16 bases in between. The CDR3 reads CSVEEEGLVDEKLFF. DNA for the CDR3: TGCAGCGTTGAAGAAGAGGGGCTAGTCGACGAAAAACTGTTTTTT.

CDR3 DNA: TGTGCCAGCAGCATCCGATCTCGACAGGGGAGGACCCAGTACTTC. Translation: CASSIRSRQGRTQYF. This chain uses TRBV21-1 with TRBJ2-5; the D call in the table, TRBD1, was not verified against the DNA. TRBV21-1 is termed a pseudogene. This CDR3 region has 15 residues.

The chain links TRBV11-2 to TRBJ2-1; D unresolved. Per germline, CDR1 SGHAT and CDR2 FQNNGV. V lost 6 bases and J 6 bases, leaving 12 bases between the germline ends. CDR3 size: 13 residues. The CDR3 spells CASRARMVNEQFF. Here the CDR3 DNA reads TGTGCCAGCAGAGCGAGGATGGTCAATGAGCAGTTCTTC.

The chain links TRBV20-1 to TRBJ2-1; 8 nucleotides align to TRBD1. With V trimmed by 2 bases and J by 3 bases, 6 bases remained unmatched. The CDR3 runs 15 residues. The germline V gene has CDR1 DFQATT and CDR2 SNEGSKA (reference sequence). The CDR3 sequence: CSARKPGTGYNEQFF. The CDR3 DNA reads TGCAGTGCTAGAAAACCCGGGACAGGCTACAATGAGCAGTTCTTC.

In this sample, this clonotype turned up a few times. The V and J genes are TRBV15 and TRBJ2-5; the D call may be TRBD1 or TRBD2 (5 bases each). Germline lookup yields CDR1 LNHNV and CDR2 YYDKDF (reference sequence). This CDR3 is built from 18 residues. The V gene lost 1 base and the J gene lost 2 bases, with 20 bases spanning the gap. The CDR3 DNA sequence: TGTGCCACCAGCAGAGTAGCGTGGGGACCAGGCGGTCAAGAGACCCAGTACTTC. It yields the protein CATSRVAWGPGGQETQYF.

The chain employs TRBV5-1 and TRBJ1-5; D is uncertain. Germline CDR1 SGHRS, CDR2 YFSETQ. The V end was cut by 0 bases, the J end by 3 bases, with 13 bases between. This CDR3 is built from 16 residues. The CDR3 region has the DNA TGCGCCAGCAGCTTGGAAGGCAACCACAACAATCAGCCCCAGCATTTT. This translates into CASSLEGNHNNQPQHF. Looking up the rest from reference TRBV5-1 and TRBJ1-5 gives the full variable domain: KAGVTQTPRYLIKTRGQQVTLSCSPISGHRSVSWYQQTPGQGLQFLFEYFSETQRNKGNFPGRFSGRQFSNSRSEMNVSTLELGDSALYLCASSLEGNHNNQPQHFGDGTRLSIL.

The CDR3 nucleotides are TGTGCCAGCAGTTTCCCAGGGGGCATTGGCTACACCTTC. Protein product: CASSFPGGIGYTF. The V and J genes are TRBV12-3 or TRBV12-4 and TRBJ1-2; 8 bases are shared with TRBD1. This CDR3 is 13 amino acids long. Trimming cost V 3 bases and J 7 bases; bases outside gene matches: 4.

The chain employs TRBV5-1 and TRBJ2-3; D call uncertain. V lost 6 bases and J 5 bases, leaving 13 bases between the germline ends. Germline V lookup: CDR1 SGHRS, CDR2 YFSETQ. There are 13 residues in the CDR3. The CDR3 loop is CASNDLVRDTQYF. DNA for the CDR3: TGCGCCAGCAACGATTTAGTTCGAGATACGCAGTATTTT.